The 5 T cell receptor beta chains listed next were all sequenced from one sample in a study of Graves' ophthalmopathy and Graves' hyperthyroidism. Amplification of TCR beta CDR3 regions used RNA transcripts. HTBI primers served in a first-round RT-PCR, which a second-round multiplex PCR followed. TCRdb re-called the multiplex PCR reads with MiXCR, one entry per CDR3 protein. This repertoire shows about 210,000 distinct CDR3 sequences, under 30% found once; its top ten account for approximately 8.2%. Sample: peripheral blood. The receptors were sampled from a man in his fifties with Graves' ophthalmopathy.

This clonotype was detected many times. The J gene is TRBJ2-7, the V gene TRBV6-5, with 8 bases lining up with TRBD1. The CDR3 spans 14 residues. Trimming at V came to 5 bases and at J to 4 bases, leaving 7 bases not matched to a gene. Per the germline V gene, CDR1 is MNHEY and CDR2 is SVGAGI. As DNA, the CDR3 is TGTGCCAGCAGTCGGACAGGGCTCGGATACGAGCAGTACTTC. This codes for CASSRTGLGYEQYF.

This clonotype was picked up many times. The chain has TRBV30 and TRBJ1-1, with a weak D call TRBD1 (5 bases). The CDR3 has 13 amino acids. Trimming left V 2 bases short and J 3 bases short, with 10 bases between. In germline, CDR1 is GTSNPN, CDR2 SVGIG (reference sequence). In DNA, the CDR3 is TGTGCCTGGAGTACTGGGGCTTACACTGAAGCTTTCTTT. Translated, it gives CAWSTGAYTEAFF.

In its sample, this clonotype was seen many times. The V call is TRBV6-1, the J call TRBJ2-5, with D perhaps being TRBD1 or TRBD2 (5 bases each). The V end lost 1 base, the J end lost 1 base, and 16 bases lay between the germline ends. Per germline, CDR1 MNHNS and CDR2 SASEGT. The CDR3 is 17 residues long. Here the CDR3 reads CASSEEGPEISQETQYF. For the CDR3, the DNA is TGTGCCAGCAGTGAAGAGGGACCCGAAATTTCCCAAGAGACCCAGTACTTC.

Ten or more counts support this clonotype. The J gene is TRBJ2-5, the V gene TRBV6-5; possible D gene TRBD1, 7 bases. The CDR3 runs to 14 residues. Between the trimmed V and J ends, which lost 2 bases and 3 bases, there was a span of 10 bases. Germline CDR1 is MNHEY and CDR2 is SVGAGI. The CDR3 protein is CASSYGGTEETQYF. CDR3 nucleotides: TGTGCCAGCAGTTACGGGGGGACAGAAGAGACCCAGTACTTC.

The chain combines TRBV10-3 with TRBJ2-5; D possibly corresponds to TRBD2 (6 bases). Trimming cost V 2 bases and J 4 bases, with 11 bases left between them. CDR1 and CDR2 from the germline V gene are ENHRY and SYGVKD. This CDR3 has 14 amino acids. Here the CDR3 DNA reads TGTGCCATCAGTGAGCGCGGGATCGGAGAGACCCAGTACTTC. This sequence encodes CAISERGIGETQYF.